These 18 T cell receptor beta chains were sequenced from one sample in a study of regulatory T cells in long-lasting Graves disease. The sample's time point: persistent/refractory GD, antithyroid drugs over 5 years with positive TRAb. Extracted RNA from PBMCs served as the source of the TCR library. TCR beta libraries were built with iRepertoire HTBI primers and Arm-PCR of CDR3 regions. TCRdb recomputed calls from the multiplex PCR reads with MiXCR, one row per CDR3 protein. The table includes 650,000 to 700,000 distinct CDR3 sequences, approximately 31% detected once. The sample in question was peripheral blood mononuclear cells (PBMCs), obtained when the disease was refractory, from a patient treated with antithyroid drugs. The receptors were gathered from a female donor with Graves disease.

This clonotype was detected only a few times. This sequence joins TRBV20-1 and TRBJ1-5, with a possible D match to TRBD1 (5 bases). Deletions cut 5 bases from V and 2 bases from J, with 10 bases between. Germline CDR1 is DFQATT and CDR2 is SNEGSKA (reference sequence). The CDR3 spans 13 residues. The CDR3: CSAQGLGNQPQHF. The CDR3 DNA reads TGCAGTGCTCAGGGCCTCGGCAATCAGCCCCAGCATTTT.

This clonotype came up a few times. The chain has TRBV20-1 and TRBJ2-4; TRBD1 aligns across 7 bases. This CDR3 is built from 14 residues. The germline gives CDR1 DFQATT, CDR2 SNEGSKA (reference sequence). V was clipped by 5 bases and J by 6 bases; unmatched bases: 10. The CDR3 region is CSAHPGQSTNIQYF. DNA of the CDR3: TGCAGTGCTCACCCGGGACAGAGTACAAACATTCAGTACTTC.

The rearrangement links TRBV30 to TRBJ1-2; 11 nucleotides line up with TRBD1. This CDR3 has 14 residues. Looked up from germline, CDR1 is GTSNPN and CDR2 is SVGIG (reference sequence). The junction had 8 bases not matched to a gene; V was cut back by 3 bases and J by 8 bases. CDR3 coding DNA: TGTGCCTGGAGCCCAGGACAGGGGGCTTGGGGCTACACCTTC. Translated: CAWSPGQGAWGYTF. Full variable domain (missing parts from reference TRBV30 and TRBJ1-2): SQTIHQWPATLVQPVGSPLSLECTVEGTSNPNLYWYRQAAGRGLQLLFYSVGIGQISSEVPQNLSASRPQDRQFILSSKKLLLSDSGFYLCAWSPGQGAWGYTFGSGTRLTVV.

This clonotype was seen repeatedly, ten times or more. The J gene is TRBJ1-6, the V gene TRBV11-3; no clear D gene. CDR1 and CDR2 (germline): SGHNT, YENEEA. This CDR3 region has 16 residues. V was pared by 4 bases and J by 0 bases, with 10 bases between. The CDR3 loop is CASSSPPHSYNSPLHF. The CDR3 coding sequence is TGTGCCAGCAGCTCCCCACCCCACTCCTATAATTCACCCCTCCACTTT.

The chain employs TRBV7-9 and TRBJ2-5; the match to TRBD1 covers 8 bases. This CDR3 is built from 17 residues. The ends lost 5 bases at V and 2 bases at J; junction bases unmatched: 13. The germline V gene encodes CDR1 SEHNR and CDR2 FQNEAQ (reference sequence). The CDR3 is CASSPQSGGLGQETQYF. The CDR3 DNA reads TGTGCCAGCAGCCCCCAGTCAGGGGGCCTAGGACAAGAGACCCAGTACTTC.

The chain carries TRBV6-1 and TRBJ2-7; D is uncertain. The CDR3 extends over 14 amino acids. Trimming stripped 1 base from V and 3 bases from J, with 10 bases between. Per the germline V gene, CDR1 is MNHNS and CDR2 is SASEGT. The CDR3: CASSEGISYYEQYF. In DNA form, the CDR3 reads TGTGCCAGCAGTGAAGGGATCAGCTACTACGAGCAGTACTTC.

This clonotype has a count of ten or more. V is TRBV6-5 and J is TRBJ2-6, with 7 positions matching TRBD1. This CDR3 is 16 amino acids long. Looked up from germline, CDR1 is MNHEY and CDR2 is SVGAGI. After removal of 4 bases from V and 4 bases from J, the junction contained 7 bases not matched to a gene. The CDR3 region is CASSSRQGPGANVLTF. CDR3 DNA: TGTGCCAGCAGTTCCCGACAGGGTCCCGGGGCCAACGTCCTGACTTTC.

This clonotype was seen just once. This chain links TRBV12-3 or TRBV12-4 with TRBJ2-5; 7 positions match TRBD2. The CDR3 length is 14 residues. J gave up 2 bases and V 6 bases, and 6 bases lay outside the gene matches. CDR3 protein: CASSEAGWQETQYF. CDR3 DNA: TGTGCCAGCAGCGAAGCGGGATGGCAAGAGACCCAGTACTTC.

This clonotype occurred a few times. The genes are TRBV27 and TRBJ2-7; 9 nucleotides align to TRBD2. The CDR3 spans 15 residues. The V and J ends lost 7 bases and 7 bases, in that order; junction bases with no gene match: 14. Per germline, CDR1 MNHEY and CDR2 SMNVEV (reference sequence). CDR3 nucleotides: TGTGCCAGCACCCTACTTGCGGGAGGGCCCGGGGAGCAGTACTTC. This translates into CASTLLAGGPGEQYF.

The chain recombines TRBV6-5 with TRBJ1-2, with D hard to call. V was clipped by 1 base and J by 3 bases, with 6 bases between them. There are 13 residues in the CDR3. CDR1 and CDR2 from the germline V gene are MNHEY and SVGAGI. The CDR3 loop reads CASSYYVDYGYTF. Written as DNA, the CDR3 is TGTGCCAGCAGTTACTACGTTGACTATGGCTACACCTTC.

CDR3 protein: CATSRPGTEGETQYF. Written as DNA, the CDR3 is TGTGCCACCAGCAGACCAGGGACTGAGGGGGAGACCCAGTACTTC. The rearrangement uses TRBV15 and TRBJ2-5, with a weak D call TRBD2 (6 bases). Germline CDR1 and CDR2: LNHNV and YYDKDF (reference sequence). CDR3 length: 15 residues. V gave up 2 bases and J gave up 5 bases, with 15 bases separating them.

The chain has TRBV19 and TRBJ1-2; TRBD1 matches at 11 bases. The CDR3 totals 15 residues. In germline, CDR1 is LNHDA, CDR2 SQIVND (reference sequence). Trimming at V came to 5 bases and at J to 7 bases, leaving 9 bases not matched to a gene. CDR3 nucleotides: TGTGCCAGTAGTGGCCGGGACAGGGGGATTTTTGGCTACACCTTC. This sequence encodes CASSGRDRGIFGYTF. The full variable domain, completed using reference TRBV19 and TRBJ1-2, is DGGITQSPKYLFRKEGQNVTLSCEQNLNHDAMYWYRQDPGQGLRLIYYSQIVNDFQKGDIAEGYSVSREKKESFPLTVTSAQKNPTAFYLCASSGRDRGIFGYTFGSGTRLTVV.

This clonotype was observed at least ten times. The chain recombines TRBV28 with TRBJ1-4, with 7 nucleotides matching TRBD1. The V and J ends lost 5 bases and 7 bases, in that order; junction bases with no gene match: 13. Germline CDR1 reads MDHEN; CDR2 reads SYDVKM. CDR3 length: 16 amino acids. CDR3 DNA: TGTGCCAGCAGTCCCGACAGGGAGGTTGAGGGTGAAAAACTGTTTTTT. Translation: CASSPDREVEGEKLFF.

This clonotype has a handful of counts. The gene calls are TRBV19 and TRBJ1-2; D may be TRBD1 (6 bases). The CDR3 has 14 residues. V lost 5 bases and J lost 4, with 14 bases in between. The germline gives CDR1 LNHDA, CDR2 SQIVND (reference sequence). The CDR3: CASSVTGTTYGYTF. CDR3 in DNA: TGTGCCAGTAGTGTGACCGGGACAACCTATGGCTACACCTTC.

This clonotype was counted many times. V gene TRBV11-2 combines with J gene TRBJ2-5; 13 nucleotides line up with TRBD2. V trimming: 5 bases; J trimming: 2 bases; junction bases outside the gene matches: 5. The CDR3 is made up of 16 amino acids. Looked up from germline, CDR1 is SGHAT and CDR2 is FQNNGV. CDR3: CASSPGTSGIQETQYF. Written as DNA, the CDR3 is TGTGCCAGCAGCCCAGGGACTAGCGGGATTCAAGAGACCCAGTACTTC.

There are many counts of this clonotype. The chain combines TRBV9 with TRBJ2-5; D not resolved. Germline V gives CDR1 SGDLS, CDR2 YYNGEE. Trimming removed 4 bases from V and 1 base from J, with 11 bases in between. CDR3 length equals 14 residues. CDR3 nucleotides: TGTGCCAGCAGCCAGAACGTTGGCCAAGAGACCCAGTACTTC. Translating gives CASSQNVGQETQYF. The full variable domain, in which reference TRBV9 and TRBJ2-5 provide the parts outside the CDR3, is DSGVTQTPKHLITATGQRVTLRCSPRSGDLSVYWYQQSLDQGLQFLIQYYNGEERAKGNILERFSAQQFPDLHSELNLSSLELGDSALYFCASSQNVGQETQYFGPGTRLLVL.

Points on this clonotype: A far larger clone lies a single base away; this is likely a read error. The chain combines TRBV7-2 with TRBJ1-5; unclear D gene. V lost 0 bases and J 2 bases, leaving 11 bases between the germline ends. CDR3 length: 16 residues. Germline V gene data show CDR1 as SGHTA and CDR2 as FQGNSA. The DNA for the CDR3 is TGTGCCAGCAGCTTAGCGAAGGATGGCTGCAATCAGCCCCAGCATTTT. It specifies CASSLAKDGCNQPQHF.

The CDR3 here is CASSLRKAGPGELFF. CDR3 DNA sequence: TGTGCCAGCAGCTTGAGGAAGGCAGGGCCCGGGGAGCTGTTTTTT. V usage is TRBV5-4 and J usage is TRBJ2-2; a weak D match, TRBD1 (5 bases). Germline-derived CDR1 and CDR2 are SGHNT and YYREEE (reference sequence). V gave up 1 base and J gave up 6 bases, with 13 bases separating them. The CDR3 is 15 amino acids.